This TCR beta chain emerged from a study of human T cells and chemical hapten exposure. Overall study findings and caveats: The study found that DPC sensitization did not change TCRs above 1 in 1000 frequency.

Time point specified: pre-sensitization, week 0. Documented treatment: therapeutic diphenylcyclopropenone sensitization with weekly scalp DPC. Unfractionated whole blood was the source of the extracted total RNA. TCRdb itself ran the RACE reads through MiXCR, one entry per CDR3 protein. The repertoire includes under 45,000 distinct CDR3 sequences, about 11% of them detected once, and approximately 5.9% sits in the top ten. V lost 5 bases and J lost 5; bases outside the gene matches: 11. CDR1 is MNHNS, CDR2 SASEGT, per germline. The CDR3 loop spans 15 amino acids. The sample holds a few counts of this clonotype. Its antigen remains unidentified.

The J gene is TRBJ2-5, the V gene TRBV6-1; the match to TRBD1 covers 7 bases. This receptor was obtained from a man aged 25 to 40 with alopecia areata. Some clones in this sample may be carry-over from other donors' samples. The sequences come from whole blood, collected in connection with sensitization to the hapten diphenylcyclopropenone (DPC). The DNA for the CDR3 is TGTGCCAGCAGTAAAAAGACAGGGAGATTGGAGACCCAGTACTTC. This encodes CASSKKTGRLETQYF.